Shown below are 27 T cell receptor beta chains from a single sample sequenced in a study of blood T cell repertoires in COVID-19. Profiling relied on immunoSEQ multiplex PCR, and the TCRdb table lists in-frame clones only, not all of them. The sample includes 60,000 to 75,000 clones, about nine tenths seen only once; the top ten take roughly 2%. The sequenced material came from peripheral blood. Every receptor here comes from a man aged 30 to 39 with acute or convalescent COVID-19.

The CDR3, as DNA: TGTGCCAGCAGTGAGCACAGGGGTATCAATCAGCCCCAGCATTTT. Encoded protein: CASSEHRGINQPQHF. The chain uses TRBV25-1 and TRBJ1-5, with 7 bases identical to TRBD1. This CDR3 has 15 residues. From germline, CDR1 is MGHDK and CDR2 SYGVNS. The junction had 5 bases not matched to a gene; V was cut back by 3 bases and J by 3 bases. The entire variable domain, with the rest obtained from reference TRBV25-1 and TRBJ1-5, is as follows: EADIYQTPRYLVIGTGKKITLECSQTMGHDKMYWYQQDPGMELHLIHYSYGVNSTEKGDLSSESTVSRIRTEHFPLTLESARPSHTSQYLCASSEHRGINQPQHFGDGTRLSIL.

This clone was found once. The rearrangement joins TRBV6-5 to TRBJ2-7, with 8 bases that match TRBD1. CDR3 length: 15 residues. The germline CDR1 and CDR2 sequences are MNHEY and SVGAGI. V was pared by 2 bases and J by 1 base, with 4 bases of the junction left unmatched. The CDR3 here is CASSYQGAQSYEQYV. The CDR3 nucleotides are TGTGCCAGCAGTTACCAGGGGGCTCAGTCCTACGAGCAGTACGTC.

A few counts support this clone. The chain employs TRBV7-3 and TRBJ1-1; D ambiguous. The V and J ends lost 0 bases and 4 bases respectively, with 12 bases between them. The CDR3 totals 15 residues. Per the germline V gene, CDR1 is SGHTA and CDR2 is FQGTGA. CDR3 sequence (DNA): TGTGCCAGCAGCTTAACGGGCACACCGACCACTGAAGCTTTCTTT. This translates into CASSLTGTPTTEAFF. The full variable domain, completed using reference TRBV7-3 and TRBJ1-1, is GAGVSQTPSNKVTEKGKYVELRCDPISGHTALYWYRQSLGQGPEFLIYFQGTGAADDSGLPNDRFFAVRPEGSVSTLKIQRTERGDSAVYLCASSLTGTPTTEAFFGQGTRLTVV.

V and J are TRBV5-1 and TRBJ2-4; TRBD1 matches at 11 bases. The CDR3 runs to 18 residues. J was trimmed by 2 bases and V by 3 bases; bases with no gene match: 10. Per the germline V gene, CDR1 is SGHRS and CDR2 is YFSETQ. The CDR3 region is CASSWDGQGAMTKNIQYF. CDR3 DNA sequence: TGCGCCAGCAGCTGGGACGGACAGGGGGCGATGACCAAAAACATTCAGTACTTC.

The gene calls are TRBV19 and TRBJ1-1; perhaps TRBD1 as D (5 bases). Germline CDR1 and CDR2: LNHDA and SQIVND (reference sequence). This CDR3 spans 13 amino acids. V was pared by 9 bases and J by 9 bases, with 20 bases between. The CDR3 sequence: CASQDLSREKAFF. The CDR3 DNA reads TGTGCCAGCCAGGATCTTAGCAGGGAAAAAGCTTTCTTT.

The V gene is TRBV6-6, the J gene TRBJ2-2, with D perhaps TRBD1 (6 bases). V gave up 0 bases and J gave up 6 bases, with 8 bases separating them. Germline-derived CDR1 and CDR2 are MNHNY and SVGAGI (reference sequence). The CDR3 is 14 residues long. This CDR3 is CASSYSTGSGELFF. The DNA of the CDR3 is TGTGCCAGCAGTTACTCTACAGGGTCCGGGGAGCTGTTTTTT.

Only a few counts were recorded for this clone. V is TRBV5-1 and J is TRBJ2-3; D may be TRBD2 (6 bases). The germline V gene has CDR1 SGHRS and CDR2 YFSETQ. V gave up 5 bases and J gave up 6 bases, with 22 bases separating them. The CDR3 runs 16 residues. CDR3 sequence (DNA): TGCGCCAGCAGTCCGCCTCGACTAGACGGGAAGGATACGCAGTATTTT. This encodes CASSPPRLDGKDTQYF.

The gene calls are TRBV5-6 and TRBJ1-2, with 9 bases lining up with TRBD1. CDR3 length: 13 amino acids. Germline CDR1 and CDR2: SGHDT and YYEEEE. J was trimmed by 2 bases and V by 4 bases; bases with no gene match: 0. The CDR3 protein is CASSTGGNYGYTF. Here the CDR3 DNA reads TGTGCCAGCAGCACAGGGGGCAACTATGGCTACACCTTC. Filled out from reference TRBV5-6 and TRBJ1-2, the complete variable domain reads DAGVTQSPTHLIKTRGQQVTLRCSPKSGHDTVSWYQQALGQGPQFIFQYYEEEERQRGNFPDRFSGHQFPNYSSELNVNALLLGDSALYLCASSTGGNYGYTFGSGTRLTVV.

V and J are TRBV19 and TRBJ2-2; tentative D call: TRBD1 (5 bases). Trimming shortened V by 0 bases and J by 4 bases, and 12 bases separated the two germline ends. CDR3 length: 16 amino acids. CDR1 and CDR2 from the germline V gene are LNHDA and SQIVND (reference sequence). CDR3: CASSIDRQGLTGELFF. CDR3 bases: TGTGCCAGTAGTATAGATCGCCAGGGCCTCACCGGGGAGCTGTTTTTT.

The V call is TRBV6-5, the J call TRBJ2-7; TRBD1 might be the D (7 bases). This CDR3 is 13 amino acids long. CDR1 is MNHEY, CDR2 SVGAGI, per germline. CDR3 residues: CATRGRDSYEQYV. Here the CDR3 DNA reads TGTGCTACGAGGGGGCGGGATTCCTACGAGCAGTACGTC.

V and J are TRBV7-2 and TRBJ1-2; 10 bases match TRBD1. Germline V gene lookup returns CDR1 SGHTA and CDR2 FQGNSA. Unmatched junction bases numbered 12, after V lost 1 base and J lost 7 bases. CDR3 length: 17 residues. The CDR3 DNA reads TGTGCCAGCAGCTTAGGGGGGCCCGGGACAGGGGCGGGTGGCTACACCTTC. Translated, it gives CASSLGGPGTGAGGYTF.

The chain has TRBV7-3 and TRBJ2-1, with a possible D match to TRBD1 (5 bases). The V end lost 5 bases, the J end lost 9 bases, and 14 bases lay between the germline ends. The germline gives CDR1 SGHTA, CDR2 FQGTGA. This CDR3 region has 13 residues. The CDR3 reads CASSPDRDSEQFF. The DNA of the CDR3 is TGTGCCAGCAGCCCCGACCGCGACAGTGAGCAGTTCTTC. Together with reference TRBV7-3 and TRBJ2-1, the CDR3 gives the full variable domain: GAGVSQTPSNKVTEKGKYVELRCDPISGHTALYWYRQSLGQGPEFLIYFQGTGAADDSGLPNDRFFAVRPEGSVSTLKIQRTERGDSAVYLCASSPDRDSEQFFGPGTRLTVL.

This clone was seen a handful of times. The genes are TRBV19 and TRBJ1-6; perhaps TRBD1 as D (5 bases). Looked up from germline, CDR1 is LNHDA and CDR2 is SQIVND (reference sequence). Between the trimmed V and J ends, which lost 3 bases and 9 bases, there was a span of 9 bases. This CDR3 comprises 13 residues. This CDR3 is CASSIVTGSPLHF. CDR3 sequence (DNA): TGTGCCAGTAGTATCGTAACAGGTTCACCCCTCCACTTT.

This clone appeared once. The CDR3 region has the DNA TGCGCCAGCAGCCCCAGAGGTCGATCCGGGGAGACCCAGTACTTC. Its protein product is CASSPRGRSGETQYF. The genes are TRBV4-1 and TRBJ2-5; D gene ambiguous. Trimming stripped 4 bases from V and 5 bases from J, with 17 bases between. Per germline, CDR1 MGHRA and CDR2 YSYEKL. This CDR3 has 15 amino acids.

This clone has a handful of counts. The V gene is TRBV5-6, the J gene TRBJ2-7, with 7 bases that match TRBD1. The CDR3 has 14 residues. The germline V gene has CDR1 SGHDT and CDR2 YYEEEE. Losses at the gene ends were 0 bases for V and 6 bases for J; bases not matched to a gene: 6. The CDR3 nucleotides are TGTGCCAGCAGCTTGGCCGTAGGGGGCTCCGAGCAGTACTTC. Protein sequence: CASSLAVGGSEQYF. The full variable domain, its missing parts supplied by reference TRBV5-6 and TRBJ2-7, is DAGVTQSPTHLIKTRGQQVTLRCSPKSGHDTVSWYQQALGQGPQFIFQYYEEEERQRGNFPDRFSGHQFPNYSSELNVNALLLGDSALYLCASSLAVGGSEQYFGPGTRLTVT.

V usage is TRBV19 and J usage is TRBJ2-5; tentative D call: TRBD1 (5 bases). Trimming took 7 bases from V and 1 from J, leaving 19 bases between them. CDR1 is LNHDA, CDR2 SQIVND, per germline (reference sequence). The CDR3 is 16 residues long. The CDR3 nucleotides are TGTGCCAGTACTCCAGGTTGGGGCGACGGCCAAGAGACCCAGTACTTC. Residues: CASTPGWGDGQETQYF.

V usage is TRBV4-2 and J usage is TRBJ2-1; D may be TRBD1 (5 bases). The CDR3 sequence is 15 residues long. V gave up 2 bases and J gave up 2 bases, with 10 bases separating them. Germline lookup yields CDR1 LGHNA and CDR2 YNFKEQ. This chain's CDR3 is CASSQLPDTYNEQFF. The CDR3 DNA sequence: TGTGCCAGCAGCCAACTTCCGGACACCTACAATGAGCAGTTCTTC.

CDR3: CATTKGTQNTGELFF. The CDR3 DNA is TGTGCCACTACTAAGGGGACTCAGAACACCGGGGAGCTGTTTTTT. The rearrangement uses TRBV19 and TRBJ2-2, with D maybe TRBD2 (6 bases). Trimming removed 10 bases at V and 1 base at J, with 16 bases between. This CDR3 comprises 15 residues. Germline lookup yields CDR1 LNHDA and CDR2 SQIVND (reference sequence).

The chain has TRBV10-3 and TRBJ2-7, with 9 bases that match TRBD1. Germline V gene lookup returns CDR1 ENHRY and CDR2 SYGVKD. The V segment lost 6 bases and the J segment 0 bases; nucleotides outside the gene matches: 3. The CDR3 consists of 14 residues. CDR3 in amino acids: CAISRDRASYEQYF. The CDR3 nucleotides are TGTGCCATCAGCAGGGACAGGGCCTCCTACGAGCAGTACTTC.

The chain has TRBV3-1 (or the pseudogene TRBV3-2) and TRBJ1-4; D may be TRBD1 (5 bases). V was clipped by 4 bases and J by 3 bases, with 12 bases between them. Per germline, CDR1 LGHDT and CDR2 YNNKEL (reference sequence). This CDR3 has 15 residues. CDR3 residues: CASSPGGTANEKLFF. The CDR3 DNA sequence: TGTGCCAGCAGCCCAGGAGGGACGGCTAATGAAAAACTGTTTTTT.

V is TRBV11-2 and J is TRBJ2-7; 7 bases fit TRBD1. Germline-derived CDR1 and CDR2 are SGHAT and FQNNGV. The V and J ends lost 5 bases and 7 bases, in that order; junction bases with no gene match: 14. The CDR3 runs to 15 residues. The CDR3 DNA reads TGTGCCAGCAGCCCCCTGACTACAGGGGCCTGGGAGCAGTACTTC. Protein: CASSPLTTGAWEQYF.

V is TRBV15 and J is TRBJ2-2; a possible D gene is TRBD2 (5 bases). V dropped 5 bases and J dropped 2 bases, with 9 bases sitting between them. The CDR3 contains 14 residues. CDR1 LNHNV and CDR2 YYDKDF come from the germline V gene (reference sequence). Here the CDR3 DNA reads TGTGCCACCAGCTCGGGGTATAACACCGGGGAGCTGTTTTTT. It yields the protein CATSSGYNTGELFF.

This chain connects TRBV30 to TRBJ1-2; D not certain. Germline lookup yields CDR1 GTSNPN and CDR2 SVGIG (reference sequence). V was pared by 0 bases and J by 4 bases, with 6 bases between. This CDR3 has 12 residues. Here the CDR3 reads CAWSVSGYGYTF. CDR3 DNA: TGTGCCTGGAGTGTATCCGGCTATGGCTACACCTTC.

The V call is TRBV6-5, the J call TRBJ1-2, with TRBD1 matching 9 bases. The V gene's germline CDR1 is MNHEY and CDR2 SVGAGI. This CDR3 has 14 amino acids. With 0 bases clipped from V and 7 bases from J, the junction kept 3 bases outside the gene matches. The CDR3 nucleotides are TGTGCCAGCAGTTACTCCGGGACAGGGTCTGGCTACACCTTC. This encodes CASSYSGTGSGYTF.

The rearrangement links TRBV10-3 to TRBJ1-5; D ambiguous. Germline V gene data show CDR1 as ENHRY and CDR2 as SYGVKD. Trimming took 2 bases from V and 1 from J, leaving 3 bases between them. The CDR3 contains 13 residues. The CDR3 sequence: CAISEASNQPQHF. In nucleotides, the CDR3 is TGTGCCATCAGTGAGGCGAGCAATCAGCCCCAGCATTTT.

In nucleotides, the CDR3 is TGTGCCTGGAGTGGCTCGGTACAGGTCGGCCACGAGCAGTACTTC. This sequence encodes CAWSGSVQVGHEQYF. This rearrangement joins TRBV30 to TRBJ2-7; tentatively, D is TRBD1 (5 bases). The CDR3 is 15 residues long. CDR1 is GTSNPN, CDR2 SVGIG, per germline (reference sequence). Trimming pared 1 base from V and 5 bases from J, leaving 18 bases between.

The J gene is TRBJ2-3, the V gene TRBV7-9; D remains ambiguous. This CDR3 contains 13 residues. Germline V CDR1 and CDR2: SEHNR, FQNEAQ (reference sequence). V gave up 4 bases and J gave up 0 bases, with 5 bases separating them. Here the CDR3 DNA reads TGTGCCAGCAGCTACAAGAGCACAGATACGCAGTATTTT. The encoded protein is CASSYKSTDTQYF.